The 29 T cell receptor beta chains presented below share a single source sample, sequenced in a study of T-cell memory formation after mild COVID-19. A single record per CDR3 protein comes from TCRdb applying MiXCR to the 5' RACE reads. This repertoire shows 550,000 to 700,000 distinct CDR3 sequences, roughly 18% found once; its top ten account for more than 10%. The sample comprised PBMCs or a T cell subset sorted from them (not recorded which). The receptors come from an adult woman who had mild COVID-19 (a few samples of this study predate the infection). Cell type and time point are not known.

This clonotype was counted many times. The rearrangement uses TRBV29-1 and TRBJ1-3; D gene unclear. The germline V and J ends were trimmed by 4 bases and 3 bases, with 19 bases remaining between them. The CDR3 loop spans 16 amino acids. Looked up from germline, CDR1 is SQVTM and CDR2 is ANQGSEA. DNA for the CDR3: TGCAGCGTTGGTCAAGTAGCAGGCGCCTTTGGAAACACCATATATTTT. This gives the protein CSVGQVAGAFGNTIYF.

This clonotype was observed a handful of times. The chain recombines TRBV4-3 with TRBJ1-1; 9 nucleotides line up with TRBD1. The germline CDR1 and CDR2 sequences are LGHNA and YSLEER. This CDR3 region has 15 residues. With 3 bases clipped from V and 11 bases from J, the junction kept 13 bases outside the gene matches. DNA of the CDR3: TGCGCCAGCAGCCAGAGCTCCGGGACAGGGCGTTCGGCTTTCTTT. Its protein product is CASSQSSGTGRSAFF.

This clonotype was picked up a small number of times. V usage is TRBV6-5 and J usage is TRBJ1-1; the D gene is possibly TRBD1 (5 bases). The germline V and J ends were trimmed by 2 bases and 4 bases, with 11 bases remaining between them. The CDR3 has 14 amino acids. CDR1 and CDR2 from the germline V gene are MNHEY and SVGAGI. The CDR3 loop is CASSYPGSATEAFF. The DNA of the CDR3 is TGTGCCAGCAGTTACCCAGGGTCGGCCACTGAAGCTTTCTTT.

This clonotype was seen a few times. V gene TRBV7-2 combines with J gene TRBJ1-5, with D unclear. With 5 bases removed from V and 6 bases from J, the gap between germline ends came to 11 bases. This CDR3 region has 13 residues. CDR1 and CDR2 from the germline V gene are SGHTA and FQGNSA. The CDR3 reads CASSPQDGQPQHF. In DNA, the CDR3 is TGTGCCAGCAGCCCCCAGGACGGTCAGCCCCAGCATTTT.

This clonotype came up once. The genes are TRBV6-2 or TRBV6-3 and TRBJ1-6; TRBD1 is a possible D gene (6 bases). The CDR3 totals 16 residues. V was clipped by 7 bases and J by 8 bases, with 21 bases between them. The germline gives CDR1 MNHEY, CDR2 SVGEGT. The CDR3 DNA is TGTGCCAGCACCGCGGGGGGGCCCCGGGCCTATTCACCCCTCCACTTT. Protein: CASTAGGPRAYSPLHF.

This clonotype was counted a few times. The rearrangement links TRBV20-1 to TRBJ1-2; 9 bases map to TRBD1. Germline-derived CDR1 and CDR2 are DFQATT and SNEGSKA (reference sequence). V lost 2 bases, J lost 6 bases, and 4 bases stayed unmatched. The CDR3 runs to 13 residues. CDR3 amino acids: CSARRDREHGYTF. In DNA form, the CDR3 reads TGCAGTGCTAGACGGGACAGGGAGCATGGCTACACCTTC.

CDR3 DNA: TGCAGTGCTAGAGGAGGGGGGCTACAAGAGACCCAGTACTTC. Its translation is CSARGGGLQETQYF. The chain combines TRBV20-1 with TRBJ2-5; tentatively, D is TRBD1 or TRBD2 (6 bases each). The CDR3 consists of 14 residues. Germline V gives CDR1 DFQATT, CDR2 SNEGSKA (reference sequence). The V and J ends lost 1 base and 2 bases respectively, with 11 bases between them.

The chain joins TRBV11-2 to TRBJ2-3; no clear D. V was trimmed by 5 bases and J by 4 bases, leaving 13 bases between them. There are 14 residues in the CDR3. Germline values: CDR1 SGHAT, CDR2 FQNNGV. In DNA form, the CDR3 reads TGTGCCAGCAGCCCGGGCCTCCTGGCAGATACGCAGTATTTT. Translation gives CASSPGLLADTQYF.

This clonotype has more than one count but fewer than ten. The V and J genes are TRBV5-1 and TRBJ2-5; 10 nucleotides line up with TRBD2. Germline V CDR1 and CDR2: SGHRS, YFSETQ. The CDR3 is 18 amino acids. V shed 0 bases, J shed 1 base, and the junction held 9 bases outside the gene matches. The CDR3 here is CASSLAIGLAGAQETQYF. The CDR3 DNA reads as TGCGCCAGCAGCTTGGCCATTGGTCTAGCGGGGGCCCAAGAGACCCAGTACTTC.

The chain links TRBV7-9 to TRBJ2-3; TRBD2 matches 11 bases. J was trimmed by 5 bases and V by 3 bases; bases with no gene match: 10. CDR3 size: 17 residues. From germline, CDR1 is SEHNR and CDR2 FQNEAQ (reference sequence). The CDR3, as DNA: TGTGCCAGCAGCTTCCGTACGACTAGCGGGGTTAGAGATACGCAGTATTTT. As protein: CASSFRTTSGVRDTQYF.

The rearrangement uses TRBV7-7 and TRBJ2-1; tentative D call: TRBD1 (6 bases). Germline V gene lookup returns CDR1 SSHAT and CDR2 FNYEAQ (reference sequence). V was clipped by 4 bases and J by 5 bases, with 15 bases between them. The CDR3 runs 15 residues. For the CDR3, the DNA is TGTGCCAGCAGCTCGGGACACGGACACGACAATGAGCAGTTCTTC. This gives the protein CASSSGHGHDNEQFF. Variable domain in full (rest from reference TRBV7-7 and TRBJ2-1): GAGVSQSPRYKVTKRGQDVTLRCDPISSHATLYWYQQALGQGPEFLTYFNYEAQPDKSGLPSDRFSAERPEGSISTLTIQRTEQRDSAMYRCASSSGHGHDNEQFFGPGTRLTVL.

The CDR3, as DNA: TGTGCCAGCAGCACCACGGACGGATTCTACGAGCAGTACTTC. It codes for CASSTTDGFYEQYF. The rearrangement links TRBV7-6 to TRBJ2-7, with no clear D. The CDR3 has 14 amino acids. V dropped 5 bases and J dropped 3 bases, with 14 bases sitting between them. Germline V gene data show CDR1 as SGHVS and CDR2 as FNYEAQ.

This clonotype has only a few counts. This chain connects TRBV5-5 to TRBJ1-1; perhaps TRBD1 as D (5 bases). The CDR3 contains 15 residues. Germline CDR1 SGHKS, CDR2 YYEKEE (reference sequence). Trimming stripped 0 bases from V and 7 bases from J, with 16 bases between. CDR3 region: CASSLGQLTFDEAFF. CDR3 DNA sequence: TGTGCCAGCAGCTTGGGACAGCTCACCTTTGATGAAGCTTTCTTT.

In this sample, this clonotype turned up a few times. The chain is built from TRBV5-1 and TRBJ2-7; 11 positions agree with TRBD1. The CDR3 consists of 16 residues. Germline-derived CDR1 and CDR2 are SGHRS and YFSETQ. V gave up 4 bases and J gave up 3 bases; unmatched junction bases: 9. In DNA form, the CDR3 reads TGCGCCAGCAGCCTGACCGGGACAGGGGGGATCTACGAGCAGTACTTC. It codes for CASSLTGTGGIYEQYF.

The rearrangement joins TRBV10-3 to TRBJ1-6, with D tentatively TRBD1 (6 bases). Per the germline V gene, CDR1 is ENHRY and CDR2 is SYGVKD. The V gene lost 9 bases and the J gene lost 10 bases, with 16 bases spanning the gap. The CDR3 spans 13 residues. The CDR3 region is CAISPGDDSPLHF. Here the CDR3 DNA reads TGTGCCATAAGCCCAGGGGACGACTCACCCCTCCACTTT.

This clonotype came up a few times. This sequence joins TRBV7-9 and TRBJ2-7; unclear D gene. The CDR3 is 13 residues long. V shed 3 bases and J shed 6 bases, with 12 bases lying between them. Germline-derived CDR1 and CDR2 are SEHNR and FQNEAQ (reference sequence). Written as DNA, the CDR3 is TGTGCCAGCAGCTTTCAGTCTGGCGGCGAGCAGTACTTC. Translated: CASSFQSGGEQYF.

This clonotype was observed a handful of times. The chain has TRBV20-1 and TRBJ1-3; D is perhaps TRBD1 (5 bases). The CDR3 covers 13 residues. Trimming cost V 0 bases and J 5 bases, with 8 bases left between them. Per the germline V gene, CDR1 is DFQATT and CDR2 is SNEGSKA (reference sequence). CDR3 loop: CSAREQGRNTIYF. The DNA of the CDR3 is TGCAGTGCTAGAGAGCAGGGACGAAACACCATATATTTT.

In its sample, this clonotype was seen a few times. The gene calls are TRBV11-2 and TRBJ2-2; D remains ambiguous. The V gene lost 4 bases and the J gene lost 4 bases, with 7 bases spanning the gap. The germline V gene encodes CDR1 SGHAT and CDR2 FQNNGV. The CDR3 totals 13 residues. The chain's CDR3 is CASSSTRTGELFF. CDR3 sequence (DNA): TGTGCCAGCAGCTCTACCCGCACCGGGGAGCTGTTTTTT.

The chain uses TRBV6-5 and TRBJ2-1; 7 bases align to TRBD2. This CDR3 comprises 15 residues. Germline-derived CDR1 and CDR2 are MNHEY and SVGAGI. V lost 2 bases to trimming and J lost 2 bases; unmatched junction nucleotides: 3. The CDR3, as DNA: TGTGCCAGCAGTTACGATCGGGGGGCCTACAATGAGCAGTTCTTC. Translation gives CASSYDRGAYNEQFF.

The J gene is TRBJ2-5, the V gene TRBV10-3; TRBD2 matches 14 bases. The germline V gene has CDR1 ENHRY and CDR2 SYGVKD. The CDR3 has 18 residues. V lost 0 bases to trimming and J lost 3 bases; unmatched junction nucleotides: 6. The CDR3 nucleotides are TGTGCCATCAGTGAGTCGCCGGGACTAGCGGGGGCCAAAGAGACCCAGTACTTC. It codes for CAISESPGLAGAKETQYF.

This clonotype has a handful of counts. The chain combines TRBV5-4 with TRBJ2-3, with 11 bases lining up with TRBD2. The trim removed 4 bases at V and 4 bases at J, leaving 11 bases unmatched. The CDR3 contains 17 residues. CDR1 is SGHNT, CDR2 YYREEE, per germline (reference sequence). CDR3 sequence: CASSPETLAGGSDTQYF. DNA for the CDR3: TGTGCCAGCAGCCCTGAGACCCTAGCGGGGGGATCAGATACGCAGTATTTT. Using reference TRBV5-4 and TRBJ2-3 for the parts outside the CDR3, the full variable domain is ETGVTQSPTHLIKTRGQQVTLRCSSQSGHNTVSWYQQALGQGPQFIFQYYREEENGRGNFPPRFSGLQFPNYSSELNVNALELDDSALYLCASSPETLAGGSDTQYFGPGTRLTVL.

This clonotype was counted many times. One end of the junction varies from germline; a read error may be responsible. The gene calls are TRBV5-1 and TRBJ1-1; 8 nucleotides match TRBD1. Germline-derived CDR1 and CDR2 are SGHRS and YFSETQ. The CDR3 length is 14 residues. CDR3 amino acids: CASSPGQGNTEAFF. As DNA, the CDR3 is TGTGCCAGCAGCCCCGGACAGGGGAACACTGAAGCTTTCTTT.

The chain joins TRBV7-2 to TRBJ2-7; 9 nucleotides match TRBD1. The CDR3 contains 15 residues. The trim removed 7 bases at V and 6 bases at J, leaving 13 bases unmatched. CDR1 is SGHTA, CDR2 FQGNSA, per germline. CDR3: CASTYRGRSSSEQYF. Here the CDR3 DNA reads TGTGCCAGCACCTACAGGGGGCGAAGTTCTTCCGAGCAGTACTTC.

This clonotype appeared a few times. The rearrangement uses TRBV7-6 and TRBJ2-1; 10 bases map to TRBD2. The length of the CDR3 is 17 residues. The V and J ends lost 1 base and 6 bases, in that order; junction bases with no gene match: 9. Per the germline V gene, CDR1 is SGHVS and CDR2 is FNYEAQ. This chain's CDR3 is CASSLEILAGVGNEQFF. DNA for the CDR3: TGTGCCAGCAGCTTAGAAATCCTAGCGGGAGTTGGCAATGAGCAGTTCTTC.

The chain joins TRBV7-8 to TRBJ2-3; D is perhaps TRBD2 (6 bases). Per germline, CDR1 SGHVS and CDR2 FQNEAQ. The length of the CDR3 is 13 residues. Trimming removed 5 bases from V and 8 bases from J, with 14 bases in between. The CDR3 sequence is CASSVPGLSTQYF. DNA for the CDR3: TGTGCCAGCAGCGTCCCGGGACTTAGTACGCAGTATTTT.

This clonotype was recorded many times. This rearrangement joins TRBV24-1 to TRBJ2-1; D is uncertain. Trimming took 3 bases from V and 8 from J, leaving 7 bases between them. This CDR3 comprises 12 residues. CDR1 and CDR2 (germline): KGHDR, SFDVKD. The CDR3 reads CATSDDGYEQFF. CDR3 DNA sequence: TGTGCCACCAGTGATGATGGCTATGAGCAGTTCTTC.

The sample holds many counts of this clonotype. The rearrangement joins TRBV7-9 to TRBJ2-5, with D hard to call. The germline V gene has CDR1 SEHNR and CDR2 FQNEAQ (reference sequence). V gave up 5 bases and J gave up 5 bases, with 9 bases separating them. The CDR3 has 12 residues. CDR3 in DNA: TGTGCCAGCAGCCGCAGATTGGAGACCCAGTACTTC. Amino acid sequence: CASSRRLETQYF.

In this sample, this clonotype turned up a few times. For the CDR3, the DNA is TGTGCCAGCAGCCACAGGGGACACGAGCAGTACTTC. Translated: CASSHRGHEQYF. J is TRBJ2-7 and V is TRBV5-6; 7 positions agree with TRBD1. The V gene end was trimmed by 4 bases and the J gene end by 5 bases; junction bases not matched to a gene: 3. This CDR3 is built from 12 residues. The germline CDR1 and CDR2 sequences are SGHDT and YYEEEE. Looking up the rest from reference TRBV5-6 and TRBJ2-7 gives the full variable domain: DAGVTQSPTHLIKTRGQQVTLRCSPKSGHDTVSWYQQALGQGPQFIFQYYEEEERQRGNFPDRFSGHQFPNYSSELNVNALLLGDSALYLCASSHRGHEQYFGPGTRLTVT.

This clonotype has more than one count but fewer than ten. The CDR3 coding sequence is TGTGCCAGCAGCTTAGTGGGAGAATACTACAATGAGCAGTTCTTC. Translated, it gives CASSLVGEYYNEQFF. V is TRBV7-2 and J is TRBJ2-1, with D tentatively TRBD2 (5 bases). The germline V gene encodes CDR1 SGHTA and CDR2 FQGNSA. The V gene lost 1 base and the J gene lost 3 bases, with 10 bases spanning the gap. This CDR3 region has 15 residues. The full variable domain, with the rest looked up from reference TRBV7-2 and TRBJ2-1, is GAGVSQSPSNKVTEKGKDVELRCDPISGHTALYWYRQSLGQGLEFLIYFQGNSAPDKSGLPSDRFSAERTGGSVSTLTIQRTQQEDSAVYLCASSLVGEYYNEQFFGPGTRLTVL.